Below are 20 T cell receptor beta chains sequenced from a single sample in a study of T cell repertoires in cytomegalovirus infection. MiXCR was run by TCRdb on the reads, yielding one entry per CDR3 protein. The table includes approximately 290,000 distinct CDR3 sequences, 20% to 30% detected once. The sample taken for sequencing was PBMCs. The receptors originated from a human donor in good health (CMV status not recorded). Some clones in this sample may be carry-over from other donors' samples.

The rearrangement joins TRBV7-2 to TRBJ2-5; 10 nucleotides match TRBD2. J gave up 5 bases and V 6 bases, and 9 bases lay outside the gene matches. Germline CDR1 SGHTA, CDR2 FQGNSA. CDR3 size: 15 residues. In DNA form, the CDR3 reads TGTGCCAGCAGAGGGAGCGGGAGGGCCGAGGAGACCCAGTACTTC. Translation gives CASRGSGRAEETQYF.

The J gene is TRBJ1-2, the V gene TRBV7-9; tentative D call: TRBD1 (5 bases). Germline V gene lookup returns CDR1 SEHNR and CDR2 FQNEAQ (reference sequence). The CDR3 totals 14 residues. With 7 bases removed from V and 6 bases from J, the gap between germline ends came to 18 bases. CDR3 in amino acids: CASIPGGARHGYTF. The CDR3, as DNA: TGTGCCAGCATCCCCGGAGGGGCGCGACATGGCTACACCTTC.

V usage is TRBV6-2 or TRBV6-3 and J usage is TRBJ2-7; D is unresolved. This CDR3 comprises 14 residues. The germline V and J ends were trimmed by 7 bases and 2 bases, with 15 bases remaining between them. Germline V gene lookup returns CDR1 MNHEY and CDR2 SVGEGT. For the CDR3, the DNA is TGTGCCAGCATCCCTCAGCGAGTTCCCTACGAGCAGTACTTC. Translating it yields CASIPQRVPYEQYF.

The CDR3 DNA reads as TGTGCCAGCAAAGGTGACAGGAGTTACAATGAGCAGTTCTTC. It encodes CASKGDRSYNEQFF. The chain couples TRBV5-8 to TRBJ2-1, with D maybe TRBD1 (6 bases). The CDR3 is made up of 14 amino acids. From germline, CDR1 is SGHTS and CDR2 YDEGEE. The V end was cut by 6 bases, the J end by 4 bases, with 14 bases between.

This clonotype appeared many times. The chain joins TRBV7-2 to TRBJ2-7; D not certain. Germline V CDR1 and CDR2: SGHTA, FQGNSA. The V gene lost 2 bases and the J gene lost 3 bases, with 17 bases spanning the gap. The CDR3 covers 16 residues. The CDR3 loop reads CASSLRSPSLIYEQYF. CDR3 nucleotides: TGTGCCAGCAGCTTAAGAAGCCCTAGTTTGATCTACGAGCAGTACTTC.

This chain joins TRBV18 and TRBJ2-7, with D unclear. V lost 5 bases to trimming and J lost 7 bases, with 9 bases between them. CDR1 KGHSH and CDR2 LQKENI come from the germline V gene. The CDR3 spans 11 residues. In DNA form, the CDR3 reads TGTGCCAGCTCATCTGAGTGGGAGCAGTACTTC. Residues: CASSSEWEQYF.

The CDR3 sequence: CASSPGTSSEQFF. CDR3 coding DNA: TGTGCCAGCTCCCCCGGGACTAGCAGCGAGCAGTTCTTC. The J gene is TRBJ2-1, the V gene TRBV18; 9 bases map to TRBD2. CDR1 is KGHSH, CDR2 LQKENI, per germline. V gave up 6 bases and J gave up 10 bases; unmatched junction bases: 7. The CDR3 spans 13 residues. The complete variable domain, with remaining parts taken from reference TRBV18 and TRBJ2-1, reads NAGVMQNPRHLVRRRGQEARLRCSPMKGHSHVYWYRQLPEEGLKFMVYLQKENIIDESGMPKERFSAEFPKEGPSILRIQQVVRGDSAAYFCASSPGTSSEQFFGPGTRLTVL.

This clonotype was detected a few times. V and J are TRBV11-2 and TRBJ2-5; possibly TRBD2 for D (7 bases). Germline loops: CDR1 SGHAT, CDR2 FQNNGV. The CDR3 is 19 residues long. Trimming removed 1 base at V and 0 bases at J, with 21 bases between. CDR3 amino acids: CASSLVYGGLPSDQETQYF. The CDR3 nucleotides read TGTGCCAGCAGCTTAGTATACGGGGGGCTCCCTTCAGACCAAGAGACCCAGTACTTC.

The count of this clonotype is one. This chain connects TRBV29-1 to TRBJ2-3, with D possibly called TRBD1 or TRBD2 (5 bases each). There are 13 residues in the CDR3. The V end was cut by 4 bases, the J end by 6 bases, with 14 bases between. Germline CDR1 and CDR2: SQVTM and ANQGSEA. CDR3 in amino acids: CSVVRSGSDTQYF. CDR3 DNA: TGCAGCGTTGTAAGGTCAGGGAGCGATACGCAGTATTTT.

The table lists this clonotype with a few counts. The chain uses TRBV4-3 and TRBJ2-7; no clear D. Trimming took 0 bases from V and 2 from J, leaving 8 bases between them. The CDR3 is made up of 14 amino acids. Germline values: CDR1 LGHNA, CDR2 YSLEER. In DNA form, the CDR3 reads TGCGCCAGCAGCCAAGATATTGGTCCCTACGAGCAGTACTTC. It translates to CASSQDIGPYEQYF.

This clonotype was counted a few times. The V and J genes are TRBV6-5 and TRBJ2-1; 7 nucleotides agree with TRBD1. The CDR3 has 16 amino acids. Germline V gene lookup returns CDR1 MNHEY and CDR2 SVGAGI. Losses at the gene ends were 6 bases for V and 0 bases for J; bases not matched to a gene: 8. The CDR3 protein is CASSTAGGFSYNEQFF. The CDR3 DNA sequence: TGTGCCAGCAGCACCGCAGGGGGTTTCTCCTACAATGAGCAGTTCTTC.

The chain couples TRBV6-1 to TRBJ1-1; D is perhaps TRBD1 (6 bases). Trimming removed 4 bases at V and 1 base at J, with 10 bases between. The germline V gene has CDR1 MNHNS and CDR2 SASEGT. This CDR3 region has 14 residues. The CDR3 reads CASSAPGQNTEAFF. Here the CDR3 DNA reads TGTGCCAGCAGTGCCCCGGGACAGAACACTGAAGCTTTCTTT.

The rearrangement uses TRBV2 and TRBJ2-3, with a weak D call TRBD2 (6 bases). The germline V gene has CDR1 SNHLY and CDR2 FYNNEI. This CDR3 spans 13 amino acids. The germline V and J ends were trimmed by 11 bases and 0 bases, with 12 bases remaining between them. Here the CDR3 reads CAGGMGSTDTQYF. The CDR3 coding sequence is TGTGCCGGGGGGATGGGGAGCACAGATACGCAGTATTTT.

The chain links TRBV5-1 to TRBJ2-1, with D maybe TRBD2 (6 bases). Germline CDR1 and CDR2: SGHRS and YFSETQ. The ends were cut back, 0 bases at V and 8 bases at J, with 12 bases in the middle. There are 14 residues in the CDR3. The CDR3 DNA follows: TGCGCCAGCAGCTTGGGGACCCGCGGGGATGAGCAGTTCTTC. It codes for CASSLGTRGDEQFF.

The table lists this clonotype with a few counts. The gene calls are TRBV7-9 and TRBJ2-7, with 8 positions matching TRBD1. CDR1 and CDR2 from the germline V gene are SEHNR and FQNEAQ (reference sequence). The CDR3 is made up of 15 amino acids. V shed 4 bases, J shed 3 bases, and the junction held 8 bases outside the gene matches. This CDR3 reads CASSYGQGLHYEQYF. The CDR3 DNA reads TGTGCCAGCAGCTATGGACAGGGTCTCCACTACGAGCAGTACTTC.

The CDR3 nucleotides read TGTGCCAGCAGCTTAAGGGCGTCAGAGCAGTATTTT. This gives the protein CASSLRASEQYF. The chain is built from TRBV7-6 and TRBJ2-3, with D uncertain. The CDR3 runs to 12 residues. Germline CDR1 SGHVS, CDR2 FNYEAQ. Trimming shortened V by 2 bases and J by 11 bases, and 11 bases separated the two germline ends. The entire variable domain, with the rest obtained from reference TRBV7-6 and TRBJ2-3, is as follows: GAGVSQSPRYKVTKRGQDVALRCDPISGHVSLYWYRQALGQGPEFLTYFNYEAQQDKSGLPNDRFSAERPEGSISTLTIQRTEQRDSAMYRCASSLRASEQYFGPGTRLTVL.

The chain is built from TRBV7-2 and TRBJ2-7; no reliable D call. Germline loops: CDR1 SGHTA, CDR2 FQGNSA. This CDR3 spans 12 amino acids. Trimming shortened V by 8 bases and J by 4 bases, and 12 bases separated the two germline ends. The CDR3 protein is CASGGPLYEQYF. The CDR3 DNA follows: TGTGCCAGCGGCGGACCTCTTTACGAGCAGTACTTC.

V gene TRBV9 combines with J gene TRBJ2-1, with D possibly TRBD2 on 5 matching bases. CDR1 is SGDLS and CDR2 is YYNGEE in the germline V gene. Trimming removed 3 bases at V and 3 bases at J, with 16 bases between. The CDR3 has 16 residues. The DNA for the CDR3 is TGTGCCAGCAGCGCCGGCGGGCTTTGGGGCTACAATGAGCAGTTCTTC. Translated, it gives CASSAGGLWGYNEQFF.

This clonotype was counted only a few times. The rearrangement joins TRBV28 to TRBJ1-2, with D possibly TRBD1 on 5 matching bases. The CDR3 totals 12 residues. Germline V gene data show CDR1 as MDHEN and CDR2 as SYDVKM. Trimming took 3 bases from V and 8 from J, leaving 10 bases between them. CDR3 amino acids: CASSLWGIGYTF. For the CDR3, the DNA is TGTGCCAGCAGTTTGTGGGGGATAGGCTACACCTTC.

The gene calls are TRBV29-1 and TRBJ2-2; the D gene is possibly TRBD1 (6 bases). Germline V gene data show CDR1 as SQVTM and CDR2 as ANQGSEA. The length of the CDR3 is 13 residues. Trimming shortened V by 2 bases and J by 8 bases, and 12 bases separated the two germline ends. CDR3 residues: CSVEKGGRGELFF. The CDR3 DNA sequence: TGCAGCGTTGAAAAAGGGGGACGTGGGGAGCTGTTTTTT.